The text below deals with one T cell receptor (beta chain). Repertoires were generated with immunoSEQ multiplex PCR, while TCRdb's copy carries only in-frame clones and drops some. Of 3,500 to 4,500 clones in the sample, around four fifths were seen once. The data derive from a study of high-grade serous ovarian cancer treatment subgroups. Tumor tissue was taken before any definitive surgery or chemotherapy was given. The CDR3 is made up of 14 amino acids. Per the germline V gene, CDR1 is SEHNR and CDR2 is FQNEAQ (reference sequence). Trimming pared 6 bases from V and 8 bases from J, leaving 17 bases between.

The chain recombines TRBV7-9 with TRBJ2-1; D possibly uses TRBD1 or TRBD2 (5 bases each). The TCR was taken from a human donor with high-grade serous ovarian cancer. Sequenced input: tumor tissue. The CDR3 loop reads CASRPRAGWDEQFF. The CDR3 DNA sequence: TGTGCCAGCAGGCCGAGGGCAGGGTGGGATGAGCAGTTCTTC.